The rows below give T cell receptor beta chains drawn from one sample of a study of cytomegalovirus exposure and HLA in healthy donors. The assay was immunoSEQ multiplex PCR, and TCRdb's table has in-frame clones only and misses some. Of about 73,000 clones listed, 60% to 85% are singletons. Sequencing input: PBMCs. The receptors were gathered from a man in his sixties or seventies in good health and CMV-seronegative. CDR3s include the opening cysteine and the closing phenylalanine or tryptophan. Fields, in order: J gene, D gene, V gene, clone size, CDR3 protein, CDR3 DNA. D genes are given only for firm matches. The size of a clone is reported for some rows only, either as once, few or many, or as a class for expanded clones.

>TRBJ2-7|TRBD1|TRBV9|.
CASSEHRDSTYEQYF
TGTGCCAGCAGCGAGCACCGGGACAGTACTTACGAGCAGTACTTC
>TRBJ2-1|.|TRBV27|.
CASSSLRGLSSYNEQFF
TGTGCCAGCAGCTCTCTTCGCGGGCTCAGCTCCTACAATGAGCAGTTCTTC
>TRBJ2-3|.|TRBV19|.
CASSPPGVLENTQYF
TGTGCCAGTAGTCCTCCCGGGGTATTGGAAAATACGCAGTATTTT
>TRBJ2-5|TRBD2|TRBV4-3|once
CASSQGLGGGQETQYF
TGCGCCAGCAGCCAGGGCCTTGGGGGGGGACAAGAGACCCAGTACTTC
>TRBJ1-6|.|TRBV28|few
CASSLGRVTFSYNSPLHF
TGTGCCAGCAGTTTGGGCAGGGTCACCTTCTCCTATAATTCACCCCTCCACTTT
>TRBJ2-5|TRBD1|TRBV7-9|.
CASIPTGTGKETQYF
TGTGCCAGCATCCCTACCGGGACAGGGAAAGAGACCCAGTACTTC
>TRBJ2-3|TRBD2|TRBV7-2|.
CASSPGTSGTDTQYF
TGTGCCAGCAGCCCCGGGACTAGCGGCACAGATACGCAGTATTTT
>TRBJ2-2|TRBD2|TRBV15|.
CATSNLAESNTGELFF
TGTGCCACCAGCAACCTAGCGGAGTCGAACACCGGGGAGCTGTTTTTT
>TRBJ2-7|TRBD1|TRBV6-6|.
CASTLGQESYEQYF
TGTGCCAGCACCCTGGGACAGGAGTCCTACGAGCAGTACTTC
>TRBJ2-7|TRBD1|TRBV13|.
CASSHTGGRTYEQYF
TGTGCCAGCAGTCATACAGGGGGGAGGACCTACGAGCAGTACTTC
>TRBJ1-5|TRBD1|TRBV28|once
CASSSDRGRRGQPQHF
TGTGCCAGCAGTTCTGACAGGGGGCGCCGGGGTCAGCCCCAGCATTTT
>TRBJ2-1|.|TRBV4-3|few
CASSQEYPMAGHEQFF
TGCGCCAGCAGCCAAGAGTACCCTATGGCGGGACATGAGCAGTTCTTC
>TRBJ2-1|TRBD1|TRBV18|.
CASSPPEQGVGRNSEQFF
TGTGCCAGCTCACCACCGGAACAGGGGGTAGGCAGGAATAGCGAGCAGTTCTTC
>TRBJ1-6|TRBD1|TRBV2|.
CASRQGWSSPLHF
TGTGCCAGTCGACAGGGGTGGTCTTCACCCCTCCACTTT
>TRBJ1-1|TRBD1|TRBV11-2|.
CASSSRPGQGATEAFF
TGTGCCAGCAGCTCCCGACCGGGACAGGGGGCCACTGAAGCTTTCTTT
>TRBJ1-2|TRBD1|TRBV6-5|.
CASVKNRGLWDYTF
TGTGCCAGCGTCAAGAACAGGGGGCTTTGGGACTACACCTTC
>TRBJ1-3|.|TRBV5-1|.
CASSWMGRNTIYF
TGCGCCAGCAGCTGGATGGGCCGGAACACCATATATTTT
>TRBJ1-4|.|TRBV7-9|few
CASSYPEGAANEKLFF
TGTGCCAGCAGCTACCCTGAAGGTGCGGCTAATGAAAAACTGTTTTTT
>TRBJ2-3|TRBD1|TRBV10-3|.
CAISERDSPTDTQYF
TGTGCCATCAGTGAAAGGGACAGCCCCACAGATACGCAGTATTTT
>TRBJ2-1|TRBD2|TRBV10-2|once
CASSLAGPYNEQFF
TGCGCCAGCAGCCTAGCGGGGCCCTACAATGAGCAGTTCTTC
>TRBJ2-7|TRBD2|TRBV6-5|.
CASSRLADGGGEQYF
TGTGCCAGCAGTAGACTAGCGGATGGAGGGGGCGAGCAGTACTTC
>TRBJ1-1|.|TRBV19|.
CASNPTRGASTEAFF
TGTGCCAGTAACCCGACTCGGGGGGCATCCACTGAAGCTTTCTTT
>TRBJ1-1|.|TRBV6-1|.
CASRRNTNKNTEAFF
TGTGCCAGCAGGAGGAACACGAATAAGAACACTGAAGCTTTCTTT
>TRBJ2-7|TRBD2|TRBV7-2|.
CASSLKGTSGGYEQYF
TGTGCCAGCAGCTTAAAGGGGACTAGCGGGGGTTACGAGCAGTACTTC
>TRBJ1-1|.|TRBV5-5|.
CASSLVLLNTEAFF
TGTGCCAGCAGCTTGGTCCTCCTGAACACTGAAGCTTTCTTT
>TRBJ2-7|.|TRBV2|.
CASSAGVVNEQYF
TGTGCCAGCAGTGCCGGGGTTGTCAACGAGCAGTACTTC
>TRBJ1-3|.|TRBV23-1|.
CASSQSTGGQGKGNTIYF
TGCGCCAGCAGTCAATCAACGGGTGGGCAGGGGAAGGGAAACACCATATATTTT
>TRBJ2-4|.|TRBV6-5|once
CASSHNPQAKNIQYF
TGTGCCAGCAGTCACAATCCCCAAGCCAAAAACATTCAGTACTTC
>TRBJ2-3|.|TRBV12-5|.
CASGYGGDADTQYF
TGTGCTAGTGGTTACGGCGGGGACGCAGATACGCAGTATTTT
>TRBJ2-3|.|TRBV10-1|.
CASSDRGREWRDTQYF
TGCGCCAGCAGCGATCGAGGTCGGGAGTGGAGAGATACGCAGTATTTT
>TRBJ2-7|TRBD2|TRBV7-6|.
CASSSQLAGFYEQYF
TGTGCCAGCAGCTCTCAACTAGCGGGATTCTACGAGCAGTACTTC
>TRBJ1-5|TRBD1|TRBV28|.
CASSDRAGNQPQHF
TGTGCCAGCAGTGACAGGGCCGGCAATCAGCCCCAGCATTTT
>TRBJ2-1|TRBD1|TRBV5-4|.
CASSLKTGTNEQFF
TGTGCCAGCAGCCTCAAGACAGGGACCAATGAGCAGTTCTTC
>TRBJ1-6|.|TRBV7-2|.
CASSLAGFRGPLHF
TGTGCCAGCAGCTTAGCCGGCTTTAGGGGACCCCTCCACTTT
>TRBJ1-1|TRBD1|TRBV18|.
CASSPGTGGLSGTEAFF
TGTGCCAGCTCTCCCGGGACAGGGGGCTTATCTGGCACTGAAGCTTTCTTT
>TRBJ1-2|.|TRBV19|.
CASQDSYYGYTF
TGTGCCAGTCAAGACAGCTACTATGGCTACACCTTC
>TRBJ2-1|TRBD2|TRBV15|.
CATRSGSLYYNEQFF
TGTGCCACCCGTAGCGGGAGCCTTTACTACAATGAGCAGTTCTTC
>TRBJ2-2|.|TRBV4-1|.
CASSSIRDSAGTGELFF
TGCGCCAGCAGCTCGATCCGGGACTCCGCCGGGACCGGGGAGCTGTTTTTT
>TRBJ2-3|TRBD1|TRBV11-2|.
CASSPRDRELDTQYF
TGTGCCAGCAGCCCACGGGACAGGGAACTAGATACGCAGTATTTT
>TRBJ2-1|.|TRBV7-9|.
CASSPSGGRWGNEQFF
TGTGCCAGCAGCCCCTCTGGGGGGAGGTGGGGAAATGAGCAGTTCTTC
>TRBJ2-1|.|TRBV9|once
CASTAGLYNEQFF
TGTGCCAGCACGGCGGGGCTCTACAATGAGCAGTTCTTC